The 8 T cell receptor beta chains given below trace back to one sample, sequenced in a study of blood T cell repertoires in COVID-19. Sequencing used immunoSEQ multiplex PCR; TCRdb keeps in-frame clones, though not all of them. Altogether around 100,000 clones are present, about 90% being singletons, with the ten largest covering approximately 7%. The source material was peripheral blood. The receptors stem from a man younger than 30 with COVID-19, enrolled during active disease.

This chain connects TRBV24-1 to TRBJ1-3; D gene uncertain. From germline, CDR1 is KGHDR and CDR2 SFDVKD. There are 14 residues in the CDR3. Trimming removed 7 bases from V and 1 base from J, with 10 bases in between. CDR3 sequence reads: CATSAGTSGNTIYF. DNA for the CDR3: TGTGCCACCAGCGCTGGTACATCTGGAAACACCATATATTTT.

In DNA, the CDR3 is TGTGCCAGCAGTAAACAGCCTTTCTCTGGGGCCAACGTCCTGACTTTC. It is translated as CASSKQPFSGANVLTF. The chain links TRBV28 to TRBJ2-6; no reliable D call. This CDR3 is 16 amino acids long. Germline lookup yields CDR1 MDHEN and CDR2 SYDVKM. V shed 5 bases and J shed 0 bases, with 11 bases lying between them.

This chain uses TRBV2 with TRBJ1-6; D remains unclear. Germline loops: CDR1 SNHLY, CDR2 FYNNEI. Trimming cost V 5 bases and J 7 bases, with 15 bases left between them. This CDR3 comprises 15 residues. CDR3 coding DNA: TGTGCCAGCAGTATATCGACGGGTGGGAATTCACCCCTCCACTTT. As protein: CASSISTGGNSPLHF. The full variable domain, rest sourced from reference TRBV2 and TRBJ1-6, is EPEVTQTPSHQVTQMGQEVILRCVPISNHLYFYWYRQILGQKVEFLVSFYNNEISEKSEIFDDQFSVERPDGSNFTLKIRSTKLEDSAMYFCASSISTGGNSPLHFGNGTRLTVT.

The chain carries TRBV4-3 and TRBJ1-2; no firm D call. The CDR3 is 16 residues long. The V end lost 1 base, the J end lost 4 bases, and 16 bases lay between the germline ends. In germline, CDR1 is LGHNA, CDR2 YSLEER. CDR3 residues: CASSQVRRALLYGYTF. The CDR3 bases are TGCGCCAGCAGCCAAGTTCGGCGGGCACTTCTCTATGGCTACACCTTC.

The genes are TRBV10-3 and TRBJ2-7; the match to TRBD2 covers 7 bases. CDR3 length: 13 amino acids. Germline lookup yields CDR1 ENHRY and CDR2 SYGVKD. Losses at the gene ends were 2 bases for V and 2 bases for J; bases not matched to a gene: 0. The CDR3 DNA reads as TGTGCCATCAGTGAGCGGGGGGCCTACGAGCAGTACTTC. It codes for CAISERGAYEQYF.

This sequence joins TRBV19 and TRBJ1-1, with TRBD1 identical over 10 bases. CDR1 and CDR2 from the germline V gene are LNHDA and SQIVND (reference sequence). The length of the CDR3 is 14 residues. The trim removed 3 bases at V and 4 bases at J, leaving 2 bases unmatched. The CDR3 is CASSIGTGATEAFF. Written as DNA, the CDR3 is TGTGCCAGTAGTATTGGGACAGGGGCCACTGAAGCTTTCTTT. Full variable domain (remainder filled in from reference TRBV19 and TRBJ1-1): DGGITQSPKYLFRKEGQNVTLSCEQNLNHDAMYWYRQDPGQGLRLIYYSQIVNDFQKGDIAEGYSVSREKKESFPLTVTSAQKNPTAFYLCASSIGTGATEAFFGQGTRLTVV.

The chain combines TRBV7-8 with TRBJ1-3; D might be TRBD1 (5 bases). Germline V gives CDR1 SGHVS, CDR2 FQNEAQ. This CDR3 region has 14 residues. Trimming left V 1 base short and J 7 bases short, with 11 bases between. CDR3 amino acids: CASSLGRVRNTIYF. CDR3 DNA: TGTGCCAGCAGCTTAGGCAGGGTCAGGAACACCATATATTTT.

This clone has only one observation. This sequence joins TRBV28 and TRBJ1-2; D uncertain. V lost 6 bases and J 5 bases, leaving 13 bases between the germline ends. The CDR3 covers 13 residues. The germline V gene has CDR1 MDHEN and CDR2 SYDVKM. The CDR3 nucleotides are TGTGCCAGCAGCACCCCTCGTAGATATGGCTACACCTTC. Translating it yields CASSTPRRYGYTF.